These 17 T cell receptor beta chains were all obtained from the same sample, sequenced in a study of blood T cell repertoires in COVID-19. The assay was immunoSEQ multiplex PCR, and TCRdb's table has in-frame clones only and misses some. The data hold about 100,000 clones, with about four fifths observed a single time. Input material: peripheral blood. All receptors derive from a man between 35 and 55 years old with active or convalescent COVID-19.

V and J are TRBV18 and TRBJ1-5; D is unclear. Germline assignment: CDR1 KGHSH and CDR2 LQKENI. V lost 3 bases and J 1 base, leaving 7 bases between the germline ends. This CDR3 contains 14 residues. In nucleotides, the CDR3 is TGTGCCAGCTCACCTTTACAGAGCAATCAGCCCCAGCATTTT. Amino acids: CASSPLQSNQPQHF.

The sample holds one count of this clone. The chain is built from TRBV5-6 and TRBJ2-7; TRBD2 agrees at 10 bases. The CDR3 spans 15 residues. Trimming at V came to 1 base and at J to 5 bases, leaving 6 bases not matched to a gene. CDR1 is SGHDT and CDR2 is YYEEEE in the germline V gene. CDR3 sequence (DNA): TGTGCCAGCAGCTTGTGGGCTAGCGGGGGTCACGAGCAGTACTTC. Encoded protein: CASSLWASGGHEQYF.

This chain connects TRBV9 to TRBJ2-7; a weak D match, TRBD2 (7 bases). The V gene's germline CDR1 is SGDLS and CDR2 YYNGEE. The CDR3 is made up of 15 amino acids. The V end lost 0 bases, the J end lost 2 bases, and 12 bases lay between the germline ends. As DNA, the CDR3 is TGTGCCAGCAGCGTAGAAGGGGGGGATACCTACGAGCAGTACTTC. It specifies CASSVEGGDTYEQYF. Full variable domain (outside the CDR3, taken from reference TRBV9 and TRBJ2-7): DSGVTQTPKHLITATGQRVTLRCSPRSGDLSVYWYQQSLDQGLQFLIQYYNGEERAKGNILERFSAQQFPDLHSELNLSSLELGDSALYFCASSVEGGDTYEQYFGPGTRLTVT.

In DNA form, the CDR3 reads TGTGCCATCAGCGGGACAGACACCTACGAGCAGTACTTC. Translating it yields CAISGTDTYEQYF. The chain recombines TRBV10-3 with TRBJ2-7; TRBD1 matches at 7 bases. Trimming cost V 6 bases and J 2 bases; bases outside gene matches: 4. In germline, CDR1 is ENHRY, CDR2 SYGVKD. The CDR3 has 13 residues.

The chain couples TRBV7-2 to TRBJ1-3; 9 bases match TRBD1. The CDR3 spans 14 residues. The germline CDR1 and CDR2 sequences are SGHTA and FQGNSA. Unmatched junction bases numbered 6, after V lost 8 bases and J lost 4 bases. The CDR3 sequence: CASGSGTGGNTIYF. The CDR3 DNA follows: TGTGCCAGCGGCTCGGGGACAGGGGGAAACACCATATATTTT.

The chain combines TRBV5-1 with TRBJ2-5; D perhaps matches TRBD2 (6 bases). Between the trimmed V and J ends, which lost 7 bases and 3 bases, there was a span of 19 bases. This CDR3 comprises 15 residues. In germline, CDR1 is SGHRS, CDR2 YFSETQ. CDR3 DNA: TGCGCCAGCGCCTCGCGGGGCGCAAATGAAGAGACCCAGTACTTC. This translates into CASASRGANEETQYF.

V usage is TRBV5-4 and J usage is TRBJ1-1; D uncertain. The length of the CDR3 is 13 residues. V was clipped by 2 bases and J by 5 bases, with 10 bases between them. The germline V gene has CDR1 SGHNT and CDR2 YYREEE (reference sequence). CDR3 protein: CASSLVGATEAFF. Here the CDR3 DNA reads TGTGCCAGCAGCTTAGTAGGAGCTACTGAAGCTTTCTTT.

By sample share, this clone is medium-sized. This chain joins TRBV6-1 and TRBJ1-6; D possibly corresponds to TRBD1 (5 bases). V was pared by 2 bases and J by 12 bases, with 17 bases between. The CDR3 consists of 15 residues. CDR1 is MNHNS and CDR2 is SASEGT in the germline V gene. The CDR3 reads CASSELHQGGRPLHF. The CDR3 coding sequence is TGTGCCAGCAGTGAACTACACCAGGGTGGTCGACCCCTCCACTTT.

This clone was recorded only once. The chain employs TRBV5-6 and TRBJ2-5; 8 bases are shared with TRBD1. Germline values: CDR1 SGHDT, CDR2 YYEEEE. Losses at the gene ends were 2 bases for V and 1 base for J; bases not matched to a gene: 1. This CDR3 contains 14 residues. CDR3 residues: CASSFGQGQETQYF. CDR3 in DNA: TGTGCCAGCAGCTTCGGACAGGGCCAAGAGACCCAGTACTTC.

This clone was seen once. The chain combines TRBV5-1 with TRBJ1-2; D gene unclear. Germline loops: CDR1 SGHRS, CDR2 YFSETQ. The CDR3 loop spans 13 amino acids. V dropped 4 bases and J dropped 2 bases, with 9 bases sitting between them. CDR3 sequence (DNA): TGCGCCAGCAGCGAAGACGGGAACTATGGCTACACCTTC. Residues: CASSEDGNYGYTF.

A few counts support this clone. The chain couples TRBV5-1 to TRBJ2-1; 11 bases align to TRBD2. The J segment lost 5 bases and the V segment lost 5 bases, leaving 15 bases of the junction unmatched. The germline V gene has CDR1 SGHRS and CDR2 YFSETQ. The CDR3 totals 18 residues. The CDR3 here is CASRLLFLLAGGDNEQFF. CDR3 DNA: TGCGCCAGCAGGCTGTTATTCCTTCTAGCGGGGGGTGACAATGAGCAGTTCTTC.

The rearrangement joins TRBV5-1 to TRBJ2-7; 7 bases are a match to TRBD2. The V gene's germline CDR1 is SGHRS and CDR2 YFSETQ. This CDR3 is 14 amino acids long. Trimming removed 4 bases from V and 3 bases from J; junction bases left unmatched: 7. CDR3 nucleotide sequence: TGCGCCAGCAGCACCATGGGGAGGGGCTACGAGCAGTACTTC. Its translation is CASSTMGRGYEQYF. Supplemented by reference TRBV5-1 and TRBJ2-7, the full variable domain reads KAGVTQTPRYLIKTRGQQVTLSCSPISGHRSVSWYQQTPGQGLQFLFEYFSETQRNKGNFPGRFSGRQFSNSRSEMNVSTLELGDSALYLCASSTMGRGYEQYFGPGTRLTVT.

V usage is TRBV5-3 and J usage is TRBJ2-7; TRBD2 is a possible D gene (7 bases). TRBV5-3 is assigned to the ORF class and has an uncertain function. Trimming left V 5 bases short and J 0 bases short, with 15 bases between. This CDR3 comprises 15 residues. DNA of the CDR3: TGTGCCAGAAGGGGGGGGCAAGGGCCCTCCTACGAGCAGTACTTC. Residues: CARRGGQGPSYEQYF.

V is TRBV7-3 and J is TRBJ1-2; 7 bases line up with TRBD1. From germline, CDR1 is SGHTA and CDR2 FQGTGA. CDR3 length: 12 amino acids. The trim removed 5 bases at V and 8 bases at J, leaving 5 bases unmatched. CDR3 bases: TGTGCCAGCAGCGCCCAGGGGGTCGGCTACACCTTC. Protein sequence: CASSAQGVGYTF. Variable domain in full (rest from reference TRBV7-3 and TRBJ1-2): GAGVSQTPSNKVTEKGKYVELRCDPISGHTALYWYRQSLGQGPEFLIYFQGTGAADDSGLPNDRFFAVRPEGSVSTLKIQRTERGDSAVYLCASSAQGVGYTFGSGTRLTVV.

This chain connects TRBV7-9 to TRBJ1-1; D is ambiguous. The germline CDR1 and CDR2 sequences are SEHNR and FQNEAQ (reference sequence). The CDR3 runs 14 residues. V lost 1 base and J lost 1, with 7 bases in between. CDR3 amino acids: CASSLEGGNTEAFF. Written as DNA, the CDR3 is TGTGCCAGCAGCTTAGAAGGAGGGAACACTGAAGCTTTCTTT.

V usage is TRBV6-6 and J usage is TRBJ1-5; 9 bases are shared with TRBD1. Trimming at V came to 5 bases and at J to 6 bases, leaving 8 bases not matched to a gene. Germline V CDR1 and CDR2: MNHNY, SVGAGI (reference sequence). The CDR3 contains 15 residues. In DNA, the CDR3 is TGTGCCAGCAGTACCGGACAGGGGTCTGTTCAGCCCCAGCATTTT. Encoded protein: CASSTGQGSVQPQHF.

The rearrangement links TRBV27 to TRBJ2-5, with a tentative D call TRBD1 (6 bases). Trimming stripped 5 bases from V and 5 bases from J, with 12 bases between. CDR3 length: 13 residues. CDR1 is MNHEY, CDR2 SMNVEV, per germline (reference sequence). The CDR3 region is CASSADSVETQYF. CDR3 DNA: TGTGCCAGCAGTGCGGACAGTGTCGAGACCCAGTACTTC.